The source of this TCR beta chain is a study of T cells in Graves' hyperthyroidism and ophthalmopathy. About the study: Peripheral blood was taken when the disease was first diagnosed, before any treatment began. Whole-study results and caveats: The model foresaw ophthalmopathy a median around 6 months prior to onset.

Worth noting for this clonotype: Antigen: not known.

The source material, RNA transcripts, was used to amplify TCR beta CDR3 regions. First-round RT-PCR of the TCR CDR3 relied on the HTBI primer set. TCRdb ran MiXCR on the multiplex PCR reads and lists one entry per CDR3 protein. This table has 330,000 or so distinct CDR3 sequences, around a fifth appearing once. Lactation, pregnancy, other autoimmune disease or uncontrolled infection led to exclusion of patients. Using more than 8 ml of fresh peripheral blood, PBMCs were prepared. The sample taken for sequencing was blood. This clonotype was obtained from a man aged 50-60 years with Graves' ophthalmopathy.

This CDR3 is CASTRLLGNEQFF. CDR3 nucleotide sequence: TGTGCCAGCACCCGGTTGTTGGGAAATGAGCAGTTCTTC. This rearrangement joins TRBV6-1 to TRBJ2-1; no definite D call. The CDR3 covers 13 residues. Deletions cut 7 bases from V and 7 bases from J, with 14 bases between. The germline V gene has CDR1 MNHNS and CDR2 SASEGT.